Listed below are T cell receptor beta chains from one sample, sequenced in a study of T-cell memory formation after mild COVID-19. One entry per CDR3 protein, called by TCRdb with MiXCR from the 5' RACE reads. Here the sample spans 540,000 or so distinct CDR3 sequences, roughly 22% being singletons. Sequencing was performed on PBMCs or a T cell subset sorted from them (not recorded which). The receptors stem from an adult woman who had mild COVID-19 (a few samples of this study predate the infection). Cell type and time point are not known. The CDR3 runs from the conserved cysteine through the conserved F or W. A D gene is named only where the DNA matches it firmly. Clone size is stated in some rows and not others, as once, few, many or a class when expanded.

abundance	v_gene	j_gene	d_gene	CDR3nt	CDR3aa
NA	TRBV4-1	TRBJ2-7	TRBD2	TGCGCCAGCAGCCAAGCGGGACTAGCGGCCTACGAGCAGTACTTC	CASSQAGLAAYEQYF
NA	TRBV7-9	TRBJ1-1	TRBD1	TGTGCCAGCAGCCCCGGGACAGGTGAGAACACTGAAGCTTTCTTT	CASSPGTGENTEAFF
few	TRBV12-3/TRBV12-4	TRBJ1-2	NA	TGTGCCAGCAGTTTAGAACTCTATGGCTACACCTTC	CASSLELYGYTF
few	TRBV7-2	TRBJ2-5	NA	TGTGCCAGCAGCTTAGTAGGGACGCGAGCCGGAGAGACCCAGTACTTC	CASSLVGTRAGETQYF
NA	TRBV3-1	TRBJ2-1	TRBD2	TGTGCCAGCAGCCAAGCGAGGGAGGGCCAGGAGCAGTTCTTC	CASSQAREGQEQFF
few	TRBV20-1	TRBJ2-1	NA	TGCAGTGCCGCGGCGGAAGGCTATTTGGTTCCCTATTCGGAGGACAATGAGCAGTTCTTC	CSAAAEGYLVPYSEDNEQFF
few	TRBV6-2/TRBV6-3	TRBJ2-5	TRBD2	TGTGCCAGCAACTTAGGAGGGACTAGTGAGACCCAGTACTTC	CASNLGGTSETQYF
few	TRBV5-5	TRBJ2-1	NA	TGTGCCAGCAGCGAGATAAACGGGGTCCAAGGGTTCTTC	CASSEINGVQGFF
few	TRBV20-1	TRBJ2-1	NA	TGCAGTGCTAGTTACGGTTCTAGTGTGGTCGAGCAGTTCTTC	CSASYGSSVVEQFF
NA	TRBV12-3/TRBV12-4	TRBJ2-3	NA	TGTGCCAGCAGCCACCAGTCAGACACAGATACGCAGTATTTT	CASSHQSDTDTQYF
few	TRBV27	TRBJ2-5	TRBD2	TGTGCCAGCAGAAGACTGGGACTAGCGGGGGGGCCGTCCCAAGAGACCCAGTACTTC	CASRRLGLAGGPSQETQYF
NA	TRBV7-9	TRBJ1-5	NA	TGTGCCAGCAGCTTATTTCGGGGGGGTAGGAATCAGCCCCAGCATTTT	CASSLFRGGRNQPQHF
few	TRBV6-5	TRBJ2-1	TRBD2	TGTGCCAGCAGTCGCAGGACTAGCGGGAATGGTGAGCAGTTCTTC	CASSRRTSGNGEQFF
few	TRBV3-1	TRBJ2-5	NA	TGTGCCAGCAGCCAAGGATTCGGTGGGACCCAGTACTTC	CASSQGFGGTQYF
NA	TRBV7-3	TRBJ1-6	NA	TGTGCCAGCAGCTTTGGGGTTTATAATTCACCCCTCCACTTT	CASSFGVYNSPLHF
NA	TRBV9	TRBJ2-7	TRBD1	TGTGCCAGCAGCCCCGGGACAGGGCACGAGCAGTACTTC	CASSPGTGHEQYF
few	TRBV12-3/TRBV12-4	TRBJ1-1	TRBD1	TGTGCCAGCAGCCCAGGGGTGAGGACAGGGGGCAAGAACACTGAAGCTTTCTTT	CASSPGVRTGGKNTEAFF
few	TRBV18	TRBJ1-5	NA	TGTGCCAGCTCACTGAATAGGGGAGATCAGCCCCAGCATTTT	CASSLNRGDQPQHF
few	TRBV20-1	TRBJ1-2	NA	TGCAGTGCTTGGACCTCGTATGGCTACACCTTC	CSAWTSYGYTF
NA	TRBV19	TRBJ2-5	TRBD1	TGTGCCAGTAGTATAGATTCAGGGGGCGGCGGAGAGACCCAGTACTTC	CASSIDSGGGGETQYF
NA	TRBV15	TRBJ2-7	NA	TGTGCCACCAGCAGGTCCATCCACGAGCAGTACTTC	CATSRSIHEQYF
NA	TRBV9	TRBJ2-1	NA	TGTGCCAGCAGCGTAAACGATGGGCACTACAATGAGCAGTTCTTC	CASSVNDGHYNEQFF
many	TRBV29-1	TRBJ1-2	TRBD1	TGCAGCGCCGGACAGGGGGATGGCTACACCTTC	CSAGQGDGYTF
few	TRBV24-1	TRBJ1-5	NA	TGTGCCACCAGTGAGGCTGGGACGACGAATCAGCCCCAGCATTTT	CATSEAGTTNQPQHF
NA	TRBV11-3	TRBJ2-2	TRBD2	TGTGCCAGCAGCCAACGACTAGCGGCTACCGGGGAGCTGTTTTTT	CASSQRLAATGELFF
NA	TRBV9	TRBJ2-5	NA	TGTGCCAGCAGCGTAGGCCTGGCGGTTAAAGAGACCCAGTACTTC	CASSVGLAVKETQYF
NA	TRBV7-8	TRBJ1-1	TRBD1	TGTGCCAGCATGACAGGGTGGACCACTGAAGCTTTCTTT	CASMTGWTTEAFF
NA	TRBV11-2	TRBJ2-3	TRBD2	TGTGCCAGCAGCTTAGCGGGGCGGGGGGGCTATGATACGCAGTATTTT	CASSLAGRGGYDTQYF
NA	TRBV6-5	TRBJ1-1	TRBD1	TGTGCCAGCACCAACGGACAGGGAGGGACTGAAGCTTTCTTT	CASTNGQGGTEAFF
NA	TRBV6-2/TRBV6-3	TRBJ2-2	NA	TGTGCCAGCAGTCAATCCCTTCGGGAGCGGTGGAGCACCGGGGAGCTGTTTTTT	CASSQSLRERWSTGELFF
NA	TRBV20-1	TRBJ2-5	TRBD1	TGCAGTGCCCCCAGCGACAGGGCACAGACCCAGTACTTC	CSAPSDRAQTQYF
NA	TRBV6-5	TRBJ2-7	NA	TGTGCCAGCAGTTACTCTGTTCGGGGGCTGGACGAGCAGTACTTC	CASSYSVRGLDEQYF
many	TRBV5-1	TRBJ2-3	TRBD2	TGCGCCAGCAGCTCTGGGACTAGCGGGCCTAGCACAGATACGCAGTATTTT	CASSSGTSGPSTDTQYF
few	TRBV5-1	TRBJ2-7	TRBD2	TGCGCCAGCAGCTTGCCGGGGGGAGGCACCTACGAGCAGTACTTC	CASSLPGGGTYEQYF
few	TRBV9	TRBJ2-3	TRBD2	TGTGCCAGCACTTTAGGAGCTAGCGGAACAGATACGCAGTATTTT	CASTLGASGTDTQYF
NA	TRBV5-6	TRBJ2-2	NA	TGTGCCAGCAGCTTTACCAGGGGATCGAGGACCGGGGAGCTGTTTTTT	CASSFTRGSRTGELFF
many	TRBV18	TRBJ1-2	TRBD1	TGTGCCAGCAGCCCCGGGACAGACTATGGCTACACCTTC	CASSPGTDYGYTF
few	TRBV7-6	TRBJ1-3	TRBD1	TGTGCCAGCAGCTTAGGCGGGGCAGGGGGCAGAGGAAACACCATATATTTT	CASSLGGAGGRGNTIYF
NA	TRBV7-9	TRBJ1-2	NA	TGTGCCAGCAGCAGGGACCCAACCCGACTTGTCACCTTC	CASSRDPTRLVTF
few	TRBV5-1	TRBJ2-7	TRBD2	TGCGCCAGCAGCCCGGTGCGCCGGGGGCTAGCGGGGACTGGATTGGAGCAGTACTTC	CASSPVRRGLAGTGLEQYF
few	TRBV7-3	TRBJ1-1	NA	TGTGCCAGCAGCTTAATGGGTGGCACTGAAGCTTTCTTT	CASSLMGGTEAFF
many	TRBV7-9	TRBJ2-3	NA	TGTGCCAGCAGCCGAGCGGAGGGGGCAGATACGCAGTATTTT	CASSRAEGADTQYF
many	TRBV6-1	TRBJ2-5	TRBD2	TGTGCCAGCAGTTCCCGGGAGGGCGGGGGCCAAGAGACCCAGTACTTC	CASSSREGGGQETQYF
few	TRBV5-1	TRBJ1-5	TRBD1	TGCGCCAGCAGTCCAGGGGGGACGGGTCAGCCCCAGCATTTT	CASSPGGTGQPQHF
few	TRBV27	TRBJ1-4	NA	TGTGCCAGCAGTCCACAAGAAGGGGAAGATGAAAAACTGTTTTTT	CASSPQEGEDEKLFF
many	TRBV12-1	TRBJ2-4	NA	TGTGCCAGCAGTCCAACCGGGGGGGCCGACAAAAACATTCAGTACTTC	CASSPTGGADKNIQYF
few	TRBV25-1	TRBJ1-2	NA	TGTGCCAGCAGGGTTCTCGGCGGCTACACCTTC	CASRVLGGYTF
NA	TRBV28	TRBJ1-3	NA	TGTGCCAGCAGTCCGTCGGGACGGCCCTCTGGAAACACCATATATTTT	CASSPSGRPSGNTIYF